The 19 T cell receptor beta chains given below trace back to one sample, sequenced in a study of blood T cell repertoires in COVID-19. Measured with immunoSEQ multiplex PCR; TCRdb has only the in-frame clones, and not every one. The sample lists 300,000 to 400,000 clones, about nine tenths seen once, with 5% to 5.5% in the top ten. Sequencing was carried out using PBMCs or T cells enriched from blood (not recorded which). The receptor source for this set is a man in his 60s who had recovered from COVID-19.

CDR3 sequence reads: CASSPGGSEQFF. As DNA, the CDR3 is TGTGCCAGCAGCCCGGGGGGCTCTGAGCAGTTCTTC. The chain combines TRBV5-6 with TRBJ2-1; TRBD2 is a possible D gene (7 bases). The V and J ends lost 4 bases and 9 bases respectively, with 11 bases between them. There are 12 residues in the CDR3. The V gene's germline CDR1 is SGHDT and CDR2 YYEEEE.

This chain uses TRBV10-2 with TRBJ1-2, with 7 positions matching TRBD1. The CDR3 sequence is 12 residues long. Per germline, CDR1 WSHSY and CDR2 SAAADI. J lost 5 bases, V lost 7 bases, and 4 bases had no gene match. CDR3 nucleotide sequence: TGCGCCAGCACAGGGGGACGGTATGGCTACACCTTC. Its protein product is CASTGGRYGYTF.

The genes are TRBV30 and TRBJ1-4; 7 positions match TRBD1. After removal of 1 base from V and 5 bases from J, the junction contained 7 bases not matched to a gene. The germline V gene encodes CDR1 GTSNPN and CDR2 SVGIG (reference sequence). CDR3 length: 15 residues. CDR3 sequence reads: CAWSEGQTRNEKLFF. The CDR3, as DNA: TGTGCCTGGAGTGAGGGACAGACGAGAAATGAAAAACTGTTTTTT.

V gene TRBV4-3 combines with J gene TRBJ2-3; 14 nucleotides match TRBD2. The CDR3 consists of 19 residues. The V gene's germline CDR1 is LGHNA and CDR2 YSLEER. The V gene end was trimmed by 1 base and the J gene end by 0 bases; junction bases not matched to a gene: 6. For the CDR3, the DNA is TGCGCCAGCAGCCAAGGTGTGACTAGCGGGGGGGCGAGCACAGATACGCAGTATTTT. Amino acids: CASSQGVTSGGASTDTQYF.

In regard to this clone: The junction departs from germline at one end; a sequencing error may be responsible. This chain joins TRBV6-1 and TRBJ1-2, with unresolved D. Germline V gene lookup returns CDR1 MNHNS and CDR2 SASEGT. This CDR3 has 16 amino acids. CDR3 region: CVSSEDGNGGFDGYTF. Here the CDR3 DNA reads TGTGTCAGCAGTGAAGATGGCAACGGCGGGTTCGATGGCTACACCTTC.

The rearrangement links TRBV11-2 to TRBJ2-3; tentative D call: TRBD1 (6 bases). CDR3 length: 18 residues. Germline V lookup: CDR1 SGHAT, CDR2 FQNNGV. V lost 1 base, J lost 3 bases, and 20 bases lay in between. This CDR3 is CASSLVGMVGAGTDTQYF. The CDR3 coding sequence is TGTGCCAGCAGCTTAGTTGGTATGGTGGGGGCTGGGACAGATACGCAGTATTTT.

The chain links TRBV4-1 to TRBJ1-2; 8 bases are a match to TRBD1. V dropped 0 bases and J dropped 4; count of bases not matched to a gene: 10. CDR3 length: 17 amino acids. Germline V lookup: CDR1 MGHRA, CDR2 YSYEKL. The CDR3 sequence: CASSQEGRTGLIYGYTF. The CDR3, as DNA: TGCGCCAGCAGCCAAGAGGGTCGGACAGGGCTAATCTATGGCTACACCTTC.

The chain combines TRBV7-3 with TRBJ2-3, with 9 bases matching TRBD2. This CDR3 comprises 16 residues. Germline loops: CDR1 SGHTA, CDR2 FQGTGA. With 1 base clipped from V and 5 bases from J, the junction kept 7 bases outside the gene matches. The CDR3 protein is CASSLMASGNGDTQYF. In nucleotides, the CDR3 is TGTGCCAGCAGCTTAATGGCTAGCGGGAATGGAGATACGCAGTATTTT.

J is TRBJ2-7 and V is TRBV11-2; the D gene is possibly TRBD2 (5 bases). Germline CDR1 is SGHAT and CDR2 is FQNNGV. Deletions cut 0 bases from V and 6 bases from J, with 15 bases between. The CDR3 is made up of 15 amino acids. The CDR3 region is CASSLDPIRGSEQYF. The CDR3 bases are TGTGCCAGCAGCTTAGATCCTATTCGGGGTAGCGAGCAGTACTTC.

This clone was seen just once. The chain joins TRBV27 to TRBJ2-7; 7 bases are shared with TRBD1. The CDR3 loop spans 17 amino acids. Germline-derived CDR1 and CDR2 are MNHEY and SMNVEV (reference sequence). V trimming: 6 bases; J trimming: 1 base; junction bases outside the gene matches: 15. The CDR3 region has the DNA TGTGCCAGCAGCAAAGCTCCCGGGACAGCGTTATCCTACGAGCAGTACTTC. This sequence encodes CASSKAPGTALSYEQYF.

The CDR3 loop reads CASSLGQTNTGELFF. The CDR3 region has the DNA TGTGCCAGCAGCTTAGGACAAACCAACACCGGGGAGCTGTTTTTT. This chain uses TRBV11-3 with TRBJ2-2, with D unclear. CDR1 and CDR2 from the germline V gene are SGHNT and YENEEA. V was shortened by 1 base and J by 2 bases, with 8 bases between the two germline ends. The CDR3 is made up of 15 amino acids.

The chain couples TRBV6-6 to TRBJ2-7; 12 positions agree with TRBD1. This CDR3 contains 15 residues. From germline, CDR1 is MNHNY and CDR2 SVGAGI (reference sequence). The V gene end was trimmed by 6 bases and the J gene end by 3 bases; junction bases not matched to a gene: 6. This CDR3 reads CASSSGTGGYYEQYF. CDR3 DNA sequence: TGTGCCAGCAGCTCCGGGACAGGGGGCTACTACGAGCAGTACTTC.

The rearrangement joins TRBV6-1 to TRBJ2-2; TRBD1 matches at 8 bases. There are 19 residues in the CDR3. The V and J ends lost 1 base and 6 bases, in that order; junction bases with no gene match: 16. The V gene's germline CDR1 is MNHNS and CDR2 SASEGT. The CDR3 DNA sequence: TGTGCCAGCAGTGAAGTTCCGGGTTGGGCGACAGGGGTGGCCGGGGAGCTGTTTTTT. Amino acid sequence: CASSEVPGWATGVAGELFF.

The chain is built from TRBV7-2 and TRBJ1-5, with D tentatively TRBD1 (6 bases). Trimming shortened V by 4 bases and J by 4 bases, and 11 bases separated the two germline ends. CDR3 size: 14 residues. CDR1 and CDR2 from the germline V gene are SGHTA and FQGNSA. CDR3 DNA: TGTGCCAGCAGCTCCGCCGGGACAAATCAGCCCCAGCATTTT. Its translation: CASSSAGTNQPQHF.

The genes are TRBV28 and TRBJ2-7; D gene unclear. This CDR3 comprises 12 residues. V gave up 6 bases and J gave up 2 bases, with 8 bases separating them. The germline V gene encodes CDR1 MDHEN and CDR2 SYDVKM. The CDR3 is CASRERTYEQYF. The CDR3 DNA is TGTGCCAGCAGGGAGAGGACCTACGAGCAGTACTTC.

The rearrangement joins TRBV5-1 to TRBJ2-2, with TRBD1 matching over 9 bases. The CDR3 is 16 residues long. V dropped 0 bases and J dropped 4; count of bases not matched to a gene: 4. Germline V gene data show CDR1 as SGHRS and CDR2 as YFSETQ. CDR3 protein: CASSLVQGAPTGELFF. In DNA form, the CDR3 reads TGCGCCAGCAGCTTGGTACAGGGGGCGCCCACCGGGGAGCTGTTTTTT. The full variable domain, with the rest looked up from reference TRBV5-1 and TRBJ2-2, is KAGVTQTPRYLIKTRGQQVTLSCSPISGHRSVSWYQQTPGQGLQFLFEYFSETQRNKGNFPGRFSGRQFSNSRSEMNVSTLELGDSALYLCASSLVQGAPTGELFFGEGSRLTVL.

The J gene is TRBJ1-4, the V gene TRBV7-8, with 7 bases that match TRBD1. CDR3 length equals 13 residues. Per germline, CDR1 SGHVS and CDR2 FQNEAQ. V lost 5 bases and J lost 7; bases outside the gene matches: 4. In DNA form, the CDR3 reads TGTGCCAGCAGCCGACCAGGGGGTGAAAAACTGTTTTTT. Protein: CASSRPGGEKLFF.

Worth noting for this clone: An end of the junction differs from the germline gene, which may be a read error. V gene TRBV7-7 combines with J gene TRBJ2-6; D unclear. The CDR3 is 15 amino acids. Per the germline V gene, CDR1 is SSHAT and CDR2 is FNYEAQ (reference sequence). The CDR3 DNA sequence: TGTGCTAGCAGCTTAACCTACTCTGGGGCCAACGTCCTGACTTTC. Amino acid sequence: CASSLTYSGANVLTF.

The CDR3 coding sequence is TGTGCCAGCAGCTGGGACTGGAGCACAGATACGCAGTATTTT. This translates into CASSWDWSTDTQYF. J is TRBJ2-3 and V is TRBV6-2 or TRBV6-3, with D maybe TRBD2 (6 bases). Trimming stripped 6 bases from V and 0 bases from J, with 10 bases between. There are 14 residues in the CDR3. The germline V gene has CDR1 MNHEY and CDR2 SVGEGT.